This is a list of T cell receptor beta chains from one sample in a study of regulatory T cells in long-lasting Graves disease. TCRdb used MiXCR to reprocess the multiplex PCR reads, holding one entry per CDR3 protein. The sample includes about 430,000 distinct CDR3 sequences, around 20% of them seen just once. The sample in question was peripheral blood mononuclear cells (PBMCs), obtained when the disease was refractory, from a patient treated with antithyroid drugs. These receptor sequences come from a female donor with Graves disease. Both conserved end residues are trimmed from each CDR3.

>TRBJ2-7|TRBV3-1
ASSQEGQGTYEQY
>TRBJ2-7|TRBV3-1
ASSPQPGAYYEQY
>TRBJ1-6|TRBV6-5
ASSYGGTGGGSPLH
>TRBJ2-5|TRBV18
ASSPPGGVQETQY
>TRBJ2-1|TRBV28
ATRTSGSQRDEQF
>TRBJ2-1|TRBV9
ASSVGYNEQF
>TRBJ2-5|TRBV14
ASSHVTGLQETQY
>TRBJ2-6|TRBV11-2
ASSLDGGLGANVLT
>TRBJ1-1|TRBV30
AWSVVGMNTEAF
>TRBJ2-2|TRBV7-3
ASSNRDYTGDTGELF
>TRBJ2-7|TRBV9
ASSVEGTPSYEQY
>TRBJ1-2|TRBV18
ASSPSKAGDYGYT
>TRBJ2-2|TRBV12-3/TRBV12-4
ASTLGASGITGELF
>TRBJ2-7|TRBV6-1
ASSESGTGEYEQY
>TRBJ1-5|TRBV6-1
ASSEGLKGGSQH
>TRBJ1-4|TRBV2
ASRERANEKLF
>TRBJ1-1|TRBV6-1
ASSAGRRAF
>TRBJ2-5|TRBV6-5
ASSLAQLGETQY
>TRBJ1-5|TRBV29-1
SVRGGSSNQPQH
>TRBJ2-6|TRBV6-1
ASTLWAGANVLT
>TRBJ2-4|TRBV12-3/TRBV12-4
ASSLGENIQY
>TRBJ2-5|TRBV6-5
ASSYSAGVFQETQY
>TRBJ2-3|TRBV19
ASSRTSGFTDTQY
>TRBJ2-7|TRBV6-1
ASSEEGGSSYEQY
>TRBJ1-3|TRBV7-8
ASSLRNRDGGNTIY
>TRBJ2-7|TRBV20-1
SARDRGRIPYEQY
>TRBJ2-2|TRBV27
ASREISGWGTGELF
>TRBJ2-3|TRBV7-8
ASSLGAGLAGGLTTTDTQY
>TRBJ2-2|TRBV6-5
ASSYVGLDTGELF
>TRBJ2-7|TRBV20-1
SARETGLNEQY
>TRBJ1-6|TRBV28
ASFQDRGGSPLH
>TRBJ1-6|TRBV6-1
ASSVNSPSSYNSPLH
>TRBJ1-2|TRBV9
ASSVEKGILDGYT
>TRBJ2-5|TRBV30
AWSSQLGLPEVPQY
>TRBJ2-7|TRBV6-9
ASSSRTGTAYEQY
>TRBJ2-7|TRBV10-1
ASSAMRGSYEQY
>TRBJ1-2|TRBV28
ASSLIQGNGYT
>TRBJ1-1|TRBV9
ASSVVEGPGTEAF
>TRBJ2-3|TRBV18
ASSPIRTDTQY
>TRBJ2-3|TRBV20-1
SAKALYGTDTQY
>TRBJ1-5|TRBV19
ASNPAGDSGWPQH
>TRBJ1-3|TRBV4-2
ASSQVVATGNTIY
>TRBJ2-7|TRBV5-1
ASSFLGEDEQY
>TRBJ2-2|TRBV4-2
ASRRASGAVGGTGELF
>TRBJ2-7|TRBV20-1
SARETMRQGYEQY
>TRBJ2-7|TRBV28
ASSLRGVGYAQY
>TRBJ1-5|TRBV6-2/TRBV6-3
ASSQGHGQPQH
>TRBJ2-7|TRBV12-3/TRBV12-4
ASSPTSGRVGEQY
>TRBJ1-4|TRBV28
ASSLSGAGEKLF
>TRBJ1-2|TRBV28
ASSLDRGGYYGYT